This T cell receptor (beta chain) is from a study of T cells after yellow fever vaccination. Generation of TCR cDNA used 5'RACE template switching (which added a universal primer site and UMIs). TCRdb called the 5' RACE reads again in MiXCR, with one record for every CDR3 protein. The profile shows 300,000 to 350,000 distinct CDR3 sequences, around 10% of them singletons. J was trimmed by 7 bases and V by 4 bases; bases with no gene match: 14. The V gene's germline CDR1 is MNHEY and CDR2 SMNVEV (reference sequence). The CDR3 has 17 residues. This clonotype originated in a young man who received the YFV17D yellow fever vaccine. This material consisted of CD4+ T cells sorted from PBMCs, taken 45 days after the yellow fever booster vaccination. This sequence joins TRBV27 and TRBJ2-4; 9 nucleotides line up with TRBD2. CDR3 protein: CASSSLQLSGGSNIQYF. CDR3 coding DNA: TGTGCCAGCAGTTCCCTTCAGCTTAGCGGGGGAAGTAACATTCAGTACTTC.